This T cell receptor beta chain was documented in a study of regulatory T cells in long-lasting Graves disease. As to time point: newly diagnosed GD, antithyroid drugs for less than 3 months. With RNA extracted from PBMCs as input, the TCR library was made. Arm-PCR of CDR3 regions and iRepertoire HTBI primers were the basis on which TCR beta libraries were built. Each CDR3 protein gets one entry after TCRdb re-called the multiplex PCR reads with MiXCR. The sample contains about 610,000 distinct CDR3 sequences, 15% to 20% of which appear only once. This clonotype was counted many times. This sample was also put to use in a study of T cells in Graves' hyperthyroidism and ophthalmopathy. This second study notes: Carried out on the TCR CDR3, a first-round RT-PCR used the HTBI primer set.

This receptor was obtained from a young man with Graves disease. The source material was peripheral blood mononuclear cells (PBMCs), sampled at new diagnosis, from a patient treated with antithyroid drugs.

The CDR3 loop is CASSFIAGWGEQYF. CDR3 DNA sequence: TGTGCCAGCAGCTTCATAGCGGGGTGGGGGGAGCAGTACTTC. The genes are TRBV2 and TRBJ2-7; TRBD2 agrees at 8 bases. Germline values: CDR1 SNHLY, CDR2 FYNNEI. The CDR3 consists of 14 residues. J was trimmed by 7 bases and V by 6 bases; bases with no gene match: 11.